The clone carrying this T cell receptor beta chain has ten or more counts. Its specificity is not known. This sample's time point: newly diagnosed GD, antithyroid drugs for less than 3 months. The TCR library used RNA extracted from PBMCs. Through Arm-PCR of CDR3 regions and iRepertoire HTBI primers, TCR beta libraries were built. TCRdb passed the multiplex PCR reads through MiXCR, listing each CDR3 protein once. The table lists 410,000 or so distinct CDR3 sequences, 15% of them singletons, with 16% in the top ten. This CDR3 spans 15 amino acids. Between the trimmed V and J ends, which lost 0 bases and 4 bases, there was a span of 13 bases. Germline V CDR1 and CDR2: MGHRA, YSYEKL. The data were obtained in a study of regulatory T cells in long-lasting Graves disease. Broader study findings: Persistent disease preferred TRBV28, TRBJ1-2 and TRBJ2-5; new disease, TRBV20-1 and TRBJ2-1.

These data are also associated with another study on T cells in Graves' hyperthyroidism and ophthalmopathy.

The V gene is TRBV4-1, the J gene TRBJ2-7, with a weak D call TRBD1 (5 bases). The sequence was collected from a woman in her 30s with Graves disease. This specimen was peripheral blood mononuclear cells (PBMCs), taken at new diagnosis, from a patient treated with antithyroid drugs. The CDR3 spells CASSQDGQGGYEQYF. The CDR3 nucleotides are TGCGCCAGCAGCCAAGATGGCCAGGGTGGGTACGAGCAGTACTTC.